This TCR beta chain is from a study of cytomegalovirus exposure and HLA in healthy donors. The CDR3 sequence is 16 residues long. Germline CDR1 SGHTS, CDR2 YDEGEE. The ends lost 1 base at V and 5 bases at J; junction bases unmatched: 9. The PCR had 60 Vbeta and 13 Jbeta primers. The data were produced by immunoSEQ multiplex PCR, yet TCRdb's version contains in-frame clones alone and is incomplete. Among fewer than 150,000 clones listed, approximately 85% were seen once. The chain employs TRBV5-8 and TRBJ1-5, with 7 bases lining up with TRBD1. The source of this sequence is a woman aged 25 to 39 in good health and CMV-seropositive. Sequences were obtained from PBMCs. DNA of the CDR3: TGTGCCAGCAGCTTGAGAGGGGGCTTAATGGATCAGCCCCAGCATTTT. This encodes CASSLRGGLMDQPQHF.